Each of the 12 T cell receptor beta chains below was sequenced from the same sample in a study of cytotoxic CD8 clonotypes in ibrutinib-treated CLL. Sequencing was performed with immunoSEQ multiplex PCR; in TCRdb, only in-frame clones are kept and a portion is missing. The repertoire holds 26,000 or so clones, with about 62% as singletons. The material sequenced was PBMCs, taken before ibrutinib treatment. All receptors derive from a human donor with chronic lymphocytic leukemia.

In DNA, the CDR3 is TGTGCCTCCAGCTTTACGTCGACAGGGCCCACAGATACGCAGTATTTT. Translation gives CASSFTSTGPTDTQYF. The chain combines TRBV7-9 with TRBJ2-3; 7 nucleotides agree with TRBD1. Trimming took 11 bases from V and 2 from J; bases not matched to a gene: 16. CDR1 and CDR2 from the germline V gene are SEHNR and FQNEAQ (reference sequence). The CDR3 has 16 residues.

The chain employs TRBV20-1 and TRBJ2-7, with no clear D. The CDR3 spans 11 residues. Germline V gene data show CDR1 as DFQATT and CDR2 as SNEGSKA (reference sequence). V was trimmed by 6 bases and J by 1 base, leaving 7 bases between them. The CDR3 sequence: CSARVSYEQYF. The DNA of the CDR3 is TGCAGTGCCCGGGTTTCCTACGAGCAGTACTTC.

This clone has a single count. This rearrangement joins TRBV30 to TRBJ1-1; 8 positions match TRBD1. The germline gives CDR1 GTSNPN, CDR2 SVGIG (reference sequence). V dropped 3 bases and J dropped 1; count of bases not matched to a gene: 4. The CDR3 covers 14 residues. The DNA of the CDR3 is TGTGCCTGGAGGAAGGACAGGGCGAACACTGAAGCTTTCTTT. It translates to CAWRKDRANTEAFF.

This CDR3 reads CASSGPGQTTLTGEGQFF. As DNA, the CDR3 is TGTGCCAGCAGTGGACCGGGCCAGACAACCCTCACGGGCGAGGGGCAGTTCTTC. The chain links TRBV25-1 to TRBJ2-1; D perhaps matches TRBD2 (5 bases). V gave up 4 bases and J gave up 12 bases, with 31 bases separating them. The germline CDR1 and CDR2 sequences are MGHDK and SYGVNS. This CDR3 is 18 amino acids long. Full variable domain (missing parts from reference TRBV25-1 and TRBJ2-1): EADIYQTPRYLVIGTGKKITLECSQTMGHDKMYWYQQDPGMELHLIHYSYGVNSTEKGDLSSESTVSRIRTEHFPLTLESARPSHTSQYLCASSGPGQTTLTGEGQFFGPGTRLTVL.

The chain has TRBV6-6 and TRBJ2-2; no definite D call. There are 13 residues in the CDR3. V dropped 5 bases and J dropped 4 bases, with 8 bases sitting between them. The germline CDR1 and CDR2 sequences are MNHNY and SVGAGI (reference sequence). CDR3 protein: CASSIKVTGELFF. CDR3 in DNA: TGTGCCAGCAGTATAAAGGTCACCGGGGAGCTGTTTTTT.

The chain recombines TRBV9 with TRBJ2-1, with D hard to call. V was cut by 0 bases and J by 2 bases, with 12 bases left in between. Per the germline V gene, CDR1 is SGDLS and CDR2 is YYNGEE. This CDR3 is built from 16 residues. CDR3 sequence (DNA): TGTGCCAGCAGCGTAGGTGTGGGGTTCACCTACAATGAGCAGTTCTTC. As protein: CASSVGVGFTYNEQFF. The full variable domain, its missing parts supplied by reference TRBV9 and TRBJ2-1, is DSGVTQTPKHLITATGQRVTLRCSPRSGDLSVYWYQQSLDQGLQFLIQYYNGEERAKGNILERFSAQQFPDLHSELNLSSLELGDSALYFCASSVGVGFTYNEQFFGPGTRLTVL.

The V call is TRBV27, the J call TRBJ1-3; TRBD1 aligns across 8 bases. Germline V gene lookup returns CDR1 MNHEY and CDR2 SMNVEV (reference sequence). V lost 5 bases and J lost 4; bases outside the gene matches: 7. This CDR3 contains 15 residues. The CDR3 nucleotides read TGTGCCAGCAGTCTTACAAGGACAGGGGGAAACACCATATATTTT. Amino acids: CASSLTRTGGNTIYF.

The CDR3 sequence: CASSFVATGELFF. The CDR3 DNA reads as TGTGCCAGCAGCTTTGTGGCGACCGGGGAGCTGTTTTTT. The J gene is TRBJ2-2, the V gene TRBV7-6; D ambiguous. The length of the CDR3 is 13 residues. V was cut by 3 bases and J by 5 bases, with 7 bases left in between. CDR1 SGHVS and CDR2 FNYEAQ come from the germline V gene.

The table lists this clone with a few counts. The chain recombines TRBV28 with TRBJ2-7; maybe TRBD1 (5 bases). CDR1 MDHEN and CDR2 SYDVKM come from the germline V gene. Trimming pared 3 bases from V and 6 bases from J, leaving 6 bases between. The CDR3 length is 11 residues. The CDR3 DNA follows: TGTGCCAGCAGTTTCAGGGCCGAGCAGTACTTC. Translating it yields CASSFRAEQYF. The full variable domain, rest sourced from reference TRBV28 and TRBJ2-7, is DVKVTQSSRYLVKRTGEKVFLECVQDMDHENMFWYRQDPGLGLRLIYFSYDVKMKEKGDIPEGYSVSREKKERFSLILESASTNQTSMYLCASSFRAEQYFGPGTRLTVT.

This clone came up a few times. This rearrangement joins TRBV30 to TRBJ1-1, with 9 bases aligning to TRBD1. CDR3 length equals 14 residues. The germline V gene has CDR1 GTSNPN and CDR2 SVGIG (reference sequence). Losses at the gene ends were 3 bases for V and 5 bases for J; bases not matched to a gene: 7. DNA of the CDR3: TGTGCCTGGAGCACCGGGACAGGGCCGACTGAAGCTTTCTTT. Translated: CAWSTGTGPTEAFF.

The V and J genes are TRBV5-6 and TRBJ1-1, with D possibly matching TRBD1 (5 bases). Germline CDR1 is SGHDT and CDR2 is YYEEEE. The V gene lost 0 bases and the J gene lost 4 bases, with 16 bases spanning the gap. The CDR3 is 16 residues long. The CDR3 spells CASSLGGSRRGTEAFF. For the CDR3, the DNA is TGTGCCAGCAGCTTGGGGGGGAGCAGGAGAGGCACTGAAGCTTTCTTT.

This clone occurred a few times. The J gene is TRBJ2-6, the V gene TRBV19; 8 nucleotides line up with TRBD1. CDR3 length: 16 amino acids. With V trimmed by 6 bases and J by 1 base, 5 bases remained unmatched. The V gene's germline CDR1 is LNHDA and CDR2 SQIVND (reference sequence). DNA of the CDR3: TGTGCCAGTAGCATCTGGACAGGGTCTGGGGCCAACGTCCTGACTTTC. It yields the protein CASSIWTGSGANVLTF.